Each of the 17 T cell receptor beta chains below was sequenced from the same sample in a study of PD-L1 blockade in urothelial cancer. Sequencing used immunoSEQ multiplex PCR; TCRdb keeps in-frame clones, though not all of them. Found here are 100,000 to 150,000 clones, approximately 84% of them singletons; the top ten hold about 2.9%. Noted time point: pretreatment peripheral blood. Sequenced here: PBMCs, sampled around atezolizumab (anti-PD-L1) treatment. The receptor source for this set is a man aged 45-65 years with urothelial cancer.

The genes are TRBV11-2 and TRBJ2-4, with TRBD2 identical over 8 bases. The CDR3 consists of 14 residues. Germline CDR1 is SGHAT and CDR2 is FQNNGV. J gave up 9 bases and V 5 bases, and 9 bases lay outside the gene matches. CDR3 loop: CASSPAGLAGIQYF. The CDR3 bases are TGTGCCAGCAGCCCGGCTGGACTAGCAGGCATTCAGTACTTC.

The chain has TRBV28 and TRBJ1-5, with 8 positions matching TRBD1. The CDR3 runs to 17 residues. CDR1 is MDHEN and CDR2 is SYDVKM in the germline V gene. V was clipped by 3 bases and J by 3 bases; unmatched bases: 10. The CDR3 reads CASSLVGRGPVNQPQHF. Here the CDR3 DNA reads TGTGCCAGCAGTTTGGTCGGCAGGGGGCCGGTCAATCAGCCCCAGCATTTT. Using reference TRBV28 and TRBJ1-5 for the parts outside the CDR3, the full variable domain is DVKVTQSSRYLVKRTGEKVFLECVQDMDHENMFWYRQDPGLGLRLIYFSYDVKMKEKGDIPEGYSVSREKKERFSLILESASTNQTSMYLCASSLVGRGPVNQPQHFGDGTRLSIL.

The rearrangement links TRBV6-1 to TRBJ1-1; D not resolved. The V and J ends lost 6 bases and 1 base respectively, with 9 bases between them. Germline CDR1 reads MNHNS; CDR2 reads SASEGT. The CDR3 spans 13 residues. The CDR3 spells CASRRSGNTEAFF. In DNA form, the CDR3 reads TGTGCCAGCAGGCGGTCTGGGAACACTGAAGCTTTCTTT.

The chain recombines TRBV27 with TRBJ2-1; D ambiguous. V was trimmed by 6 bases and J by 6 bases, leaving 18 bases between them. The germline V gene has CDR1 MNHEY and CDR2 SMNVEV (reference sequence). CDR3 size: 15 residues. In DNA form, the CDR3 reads TGTGCCAGCAGAATCGGCTCGGGTCCCTCCAATGAGCAGTTCTTC. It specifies CASRIGSGPSNEQFF.

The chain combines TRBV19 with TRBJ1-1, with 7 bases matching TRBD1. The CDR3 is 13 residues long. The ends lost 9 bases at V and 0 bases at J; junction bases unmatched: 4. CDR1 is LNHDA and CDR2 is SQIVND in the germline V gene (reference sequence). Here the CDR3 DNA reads TGTGCCAGCACCGACAGGGTGAACACTGAAGCTTTCTTT. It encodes CASTDRVNTEAFF.

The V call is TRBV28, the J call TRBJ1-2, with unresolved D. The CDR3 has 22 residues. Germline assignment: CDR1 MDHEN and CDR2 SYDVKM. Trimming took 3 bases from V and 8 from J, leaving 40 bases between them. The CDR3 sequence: CASSLGSFRAGGPRTGAGGYTF. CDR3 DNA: TGTGCCAGCAGTTTGGGGAGTTTTAGGGCAGGCGGACCGAGAACCGGCGCGGGGGGCTACACCTTC.

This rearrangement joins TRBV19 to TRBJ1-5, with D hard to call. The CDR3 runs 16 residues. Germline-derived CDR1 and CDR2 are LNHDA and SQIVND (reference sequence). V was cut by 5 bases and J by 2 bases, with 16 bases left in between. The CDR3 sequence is CASSHGSGGGNQPQHF. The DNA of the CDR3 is TGTGCCAGTAGTCATGGGTCAGGCGGGGGCAATCAGCCCCAGCATTTT.

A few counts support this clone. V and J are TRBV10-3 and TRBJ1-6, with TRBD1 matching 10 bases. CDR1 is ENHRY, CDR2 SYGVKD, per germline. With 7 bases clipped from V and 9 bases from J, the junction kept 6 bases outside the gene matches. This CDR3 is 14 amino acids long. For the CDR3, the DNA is TGTGCCATCAATTCGGGACAGGGGAGTTCACCCCTCCACTTT. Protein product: CAINSGQGSSPLHF.

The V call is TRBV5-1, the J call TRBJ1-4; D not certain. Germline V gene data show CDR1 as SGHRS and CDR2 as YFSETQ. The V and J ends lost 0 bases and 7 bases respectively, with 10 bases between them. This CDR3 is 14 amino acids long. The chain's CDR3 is CASSLGDTVEKLFF. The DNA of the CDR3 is TGCGCCAGCAGCTTGGGTGACACCGTTGAAAAACTGTTTTTT.

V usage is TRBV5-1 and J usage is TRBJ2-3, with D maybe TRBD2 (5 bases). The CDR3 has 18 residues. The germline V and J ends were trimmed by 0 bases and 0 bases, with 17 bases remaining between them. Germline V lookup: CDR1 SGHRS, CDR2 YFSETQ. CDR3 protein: CASSLGPRSGTSTDTQYF. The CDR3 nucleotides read TGCGCCAGCAGCTTGGGGCCTAGGAGCGGAACTAGCACAGATACGCAGTATTTT.

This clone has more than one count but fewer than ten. CDR3 amino acids: CASSTRTGVVYGYTF. The CDR3, as DNA: TGTGCCAGCAGTACCCGGACAGGGGTCGTCTATGGCTACACCTTC. V gene TRBV6-1 combines with J gene TRBJ1-2; 9 bases fit TRBD1. Germline loops: CDR1 MNHNS, CDR2 SASEGT. This CDR3 has 15 residues. After removal of 5 bases from V and 4 bases from J, the junction contained 8 bases not matched to a gene.

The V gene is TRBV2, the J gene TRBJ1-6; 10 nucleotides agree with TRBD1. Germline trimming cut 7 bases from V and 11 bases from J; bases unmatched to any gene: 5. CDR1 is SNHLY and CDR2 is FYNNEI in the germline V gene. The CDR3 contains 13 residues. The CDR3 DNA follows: TGTGCCAGCAAGACAGGGGGCGCGACACCCCTCCACTTT. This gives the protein CASKTGGATPLHF.

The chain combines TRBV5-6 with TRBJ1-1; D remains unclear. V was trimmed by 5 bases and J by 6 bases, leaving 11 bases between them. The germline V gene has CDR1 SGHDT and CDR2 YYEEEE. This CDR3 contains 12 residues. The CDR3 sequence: CASRQYGSEAFF. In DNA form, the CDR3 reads TGTGCCAGCAGGCAATATGGCTCTGAAGCTTTCTTT.

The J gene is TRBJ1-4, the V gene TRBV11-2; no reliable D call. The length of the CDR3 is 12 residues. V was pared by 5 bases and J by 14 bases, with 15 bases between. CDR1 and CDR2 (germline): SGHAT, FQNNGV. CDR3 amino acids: CASSGRWGSLFF. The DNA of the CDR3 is TGTGCCAGCAGCGGGAGGTGGGGTAGTCTGTTTTTT.

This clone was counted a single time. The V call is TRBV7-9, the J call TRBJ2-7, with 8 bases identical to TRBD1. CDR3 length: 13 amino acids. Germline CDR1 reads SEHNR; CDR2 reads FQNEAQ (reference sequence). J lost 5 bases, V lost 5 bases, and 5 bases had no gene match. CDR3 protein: CASSLGQGHEQYF. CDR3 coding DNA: TGTGCCAGCAGCCTCGGACAGGGCCACGAGCAGTACTTC.

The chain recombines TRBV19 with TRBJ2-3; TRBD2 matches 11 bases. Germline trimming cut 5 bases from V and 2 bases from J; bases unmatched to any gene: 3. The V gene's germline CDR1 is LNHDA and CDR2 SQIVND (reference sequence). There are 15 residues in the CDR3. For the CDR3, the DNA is TGTGCCAGTAGTGCTAGCGGGAGGCCCACAGATACGCAGTATTTT. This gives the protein CASSASGRPTDTQYF.

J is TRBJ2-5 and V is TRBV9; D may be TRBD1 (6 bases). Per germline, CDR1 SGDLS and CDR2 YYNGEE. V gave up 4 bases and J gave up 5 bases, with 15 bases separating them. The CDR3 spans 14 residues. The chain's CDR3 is CASSPEDRKETQYF. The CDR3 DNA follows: TGTGCCAGCAGCCCCGAGGACAGAAAGGAGACCCAGTACTTC.